The 7 T cell receptor beta chains below were found in one sample sequenced in a study of blood T cell repertoires in COVID-19. Assay used: immunoSEQ multiplex PCR; TCRdb lists only in-frame clones, some missing. The sample carries roughly 400,000 clones, nearly 90% recorded once. Sequenced: PBMCs or T cells enriched from blood (not recorded which). Receptor source: a woman between 40 and 50 years old with acute COVID-19.

This clone was seen once. The chain employs TRBV20-1 and TRBJ1-1; D may be TRBD1 (6 bases). This CDR3 contains 15 residues. Per the germline V gene, CDR1 is DFQATT and CDR2 is SNEGSKA (reference sequence). V dropped 3 bases and J dropped 0 bases, with 14 bases sitting between them. CDR3 sequence reads: CSASIQGRVNTEAFF. The CDR3 nucleotides are TGCAGTGCTAGTATACAGGGAAGAGTGAACACTGAAGCTTTCTTT.

The chain uses TRBV30 and TRBJ1-5, with a weak D call TRBD1 (5 bases). Per the germline V gene, CDR1 is GTSNPN and CDR2 is SVGIG (reference sequence). The CDR3 totals 12 residues. Trimming cost V 1 base and J 10 bases, with 11 bases left between them. The CDR3 bases are TGTGCCTGGAGTGGAACAGGACATCCCCAGCATTTT. It translates to CAWSGTGHPQHF. Full variable domain (rest looked up from reference TRBV30 and TRBJ1-5): SQTIHQWPATLVQPVGSPLSLECTVEGTSNPNLYWYRQAAGRGLQLLFYSVGIGQISSEVPQNLSASRPQDRQFILSSKKLLLSDSGFYLCAWSGTGHPQHFGDGTRLSIL.

Remarks on this clone: Other DNA variants within this sample encode the same CDR3. J is TRBJ1-3 and V is TRBV6-5; the D is unclear. Looked up from germline, CDR1 is MNHEY and CDR2 is SVGAGI. The CDR3 runs to 16 residues. Trimming left V 0 bases short and J 0 bases short, with 9 bases between. In DNA form, the CDR3 reads TGTGCCAGCAGTTACTCGGAGAGGAGCTCTGGAAACACCATATATTTT. Encoded protein: CASSYSERSSGNTIYF.

This clone occurred a few times. The chain joins TRBV5-1 to TRBJ2-2, with 9 bases that match TRBD1. The V segment lost 3 bases and the J segment 7 bases; nucleotides outside the gene matches: 4. CDR3 length equals 14 residues. Germline-derived CDR1 and CDR2 are SGHRS and YFSETQ. This chain's CDR3 is CASSWTGADGELFF. CDR3 DNA: TGCGCCAGCAGCTGGACAGGGGCGGACGGGGAGCTGTTTTTT.

The genes are TRBV30 and TRBJ2-2, with D possibly matching TRBD1 (5 bases). The V gene lost 3 bases and the J gene lost 2 bases, with 10 bases spanning the gap. The CDR3 has 14 amino acids. Germline lookup yields CDR1 GTSNPN and CDR2 SVGIG (reference sequence). In nucleotides, the CDR3 is TGTGCCTGGAGGCATGACAGCAACACCGGGGAGCTGTTTTTT. Translation: CAWRHDSNTGELFF.

The rearrangement joins TRBV27 to TRBJ2-7; D may be TRBD1 (6 bases). The length of the CDR3 is 16 residues. CDR1 and CDR2 (germline): MNHEY, SMNVEV (reference sequence). Trimming pared 0 bases from V and 3 bases from J, leaving 15 bases between. In DNA, the CDR3 is TGTGCCAGCAGTTTATCTTCCCGACAGGCTAACTACGAGCAGTACTTC. Translation gives CASSLSSRQANYEQYF.

This clone was observed a few times. The chain carries TRBV12-5 and TRBJ2-3; TRBD2 agrees at 7 bases. The V gene's germline CDR1 is LGHNT and CDR2 FRNRAP. Trimming cost V 4 bases and J 2 bases; bases outside gene matches: 6. There are 15 residues in the CDR3. The CDR3 DNA reads as TGTGCTAGTGGTTCCGGGGACTACCACACAGATACGCAGTATTTT. Its translation: CASGSGDYHTDTQYF.